This entry is about one T cell receptor beta chain. This sample includes further DNA sequences coding for the same CDR3. Deletions cut 3 bases from V and 0 bases from J, with 0 bases between. CDR3 length equals 11 residues. The data originate from a study of control samples from healthy donors and cancer patients. The repertoire was sequenced with immunoSEQ multiplex PCR; TCRdb's copy has only in-frame clones and lacks some. The sample consists of about 150,000 clones, over 85% of them appearing once. Sequencing was carried out using blood. The receptor comes from a man aged 35 to 55 in good health. The V gene is TRBV12-3 or TRBV12-4, the J gene TRBJ2-7; D unresolved. As DNA, the CDR3 is TGTGCCAGCAGTTTCTCCTACGAGCAGTACTTC. It codes for CASSFSYEQYF.